These T cell receptor beta chains were read from a single sample in a study of T cell changes during pregnancy in multiple sclerosis. Clones were read by immunoSEQ multiplex PCR, and TCRdb kept only the in-frame ones, dropping some. The sample yields about 41,000 clones, 90% to 95% seen once. The sequencing here drew on CD8+ T cells from peripheral blood mononuclear cells, taken in the third trimester of pregnancy. The receptors originated from a female donor with multiple sclerosis, enrolled in a pregnancy study. Each CDR3 is given with its conserved first and last residue. D genes are given only for firm matches. Clone sizes are given selectively: once, few, many, or a class where the clone is expanded.

d_call clone_size j_call v_call cdr3_aa cdr3_nt
. . TRBJ2-7 TRBV11-2 CASSLEAGPAYEQYF TGTGCCAGCAGCTTAGAGGCGGGGCCGGCCTACGAGCAGTACTTC
. . TRBJ1-3 TRBV4-3 CASSQDGAEENTIYF TGCGCCAGCAGCCAAGATGGGGCCGAGGAAAACACCATATATTTT
TRBD2 . TRBJ2-7 TRBV30 CAWSTRGLAGGHDEQYF TGTGCCTGGAGTACCCGGGGTCTAGCGGGAGGGCACGACGAGCAGTACTTC
. . TRBJ1-4 TRBV2 CASGRTNEKLFF TGTGCCAGCGGGAGAACTAATGAAAAACTGTTTTTT
. few TRBJ1-1 TRBV29-1 CSVVRQVNTEAFF TGCAGCGTCGTACGACAGGTGAACACTGAAGCTTTCTTT
TRBD2 . TRBJ2-1 TRBV19 CASSLWSGISYNEQFF TGTGCCAGTAGTTTATGGAGCGGGATCTCCTACAATGAGCAGTTCTTC
. once TRBJ2-1 TRBV6-1 CASSEEGVLYNEQFF TGTGCCAGCAGTGAAGAGGGAGTCCTTTACAATGAGCAGTTCTTC
TRBD2 . TRBJ2-5 TRBV5-1 CASSLSGRAGETQYF TGCGCCAGCAGCCTAAGCGGGAGGGCCGGCGAGACCCAGTACTTC
TRBD1 . TRBJ1-2 TRBV6-5 CASSSDRAGGYTF TGTGCCAGCAGTTCGGACAGGGCCGGTGGCTACACCTTC
TRBD1 . TRBJ2-1 TRBV27 CASRVDRTGEQFF TGTGCCAGCAGGGTGGACAGGACGGGTGAGCAGTTCTTC
TRBD1 . TRBJ2-3 TRBV30 CAWRKPTGGAYDTQYF TGTGCCTGGAGGAAACCGACAGGGGGCGCGTACGATACGCAGTATTTT
. . TRBJ2-7 TRBV11-3 CASSLGAYEQYF TGTGCCAGCAGCCTAGGGGCGTACGAGCAGTACTTC
TRBD2 . TRBJ2-3 TRBV6-1 CASSEASGRGTDTQYF TGTGCCAGCAGTGAAGCTAGCGGGAGGGGCACAGATACGCAGTATTTT
TRBD2 once TRBJ2-1 TRBV7-9 CASRWLAGVDEQFF TGTGCCAGCAGGTGGCTAGCGGGAGTAGATGAGCAGTTCTTC
. . TRBJ2-1 TRBV6-5 CASRSGAGFLEQFF TGTGCCAGCAGGTCCGGAGCCGGGTTCCTTGAGCAGTTCTTC
TRBD2 . TRBJ2-1 TRBV5-1 CASSLALGLAGKDEQFF TGCGCCAGCAGCTTGGCTTTGGGACTAGCGGGAAAGGATGAGCAGTTCTTC
TRBD2 . TRBJ2-7 TRBV27 CASRSDLAGDLHEQYF TGTGCCAGCAGATCCGACTTGGCGGGAGATTTACACGAGCAGTACTTC
. . TRBJ2-3 TRBV9 CASSVEWSADTQYF TGTGCCAGCAGCGTAGAGTGGAGTGCAGATACGCAGTATTTT
TRBD1 . TRBJ1-2 TRBV4-3 CASSQTGGAEGYTF TGCGCCAGCAGCCAGACAGGGGGCGCCGAGGGCTACACCTTC
TRBD2 once TRBJ2-1 TRBV18 CASSPPSLQPTSGIAYNEQFF TGTGCCAGCTCACCACCATCTTTACAACCGACTAGCGGGATCGCCTACAATGAGCAGTTCTTC
. . TRBJ2-7 TRBV2 CASRGSEQYF TGTGCCAGCCGTGGCAGCGAGCAGTACTTC
. few TRBJ2-3 TRBV14 CASSQGPLGAGAGDTQYF TGTGCCAGCAGCCAAGGCCCCTTGGGGGCGGGCGCAGGGGATACGCAGTATTTT
. . TRBJ2-1 TRBV7-7 CASSRTEASYNEQFF TGTGCTAGCAGTCGAACGGAGGCCTCCTACAATGAGCAGTTCTTC
. . TRBJ1-3 TRBV4-1 CASSQDKLGFGGWNTIYF TGCGCCAGCAGCCAAGATAAACTGGGGTTCGGGGGATGGAACACCATATATTTT
. . TRBJ2-7 TRBV5-1 CASSSHYEQYF TGCGCCAGCAGTTCCCACTACGAGCAGTACTTC
TRBD1 . TRBJ2-7 TRBV10-3 CAISDPGTGVYEQYF TGTGCCATCAGTGATCCTGGGACAGGGGTTTACGAGCAGTACTTC
. . TRBJ2-7 TRBV15 CATSTRGENEQYF TGTGCCACCAGCACCAGGGGCGAGAACGAGCAGTACTTC
TRBD2 . TRBJ2-1 TRBV4-1 CASSPAPPLADNNEQFF TGCGCCAGCAGCCCAGCCCCTCCACTAGCGGACAACAATGAGCAGTTCTTC
TRBD2 . TRBJ2-4 TRBV15 CATSREGTRKNIQYF TGTGCCACCAGCAGAGAAGGGACTAGGAAAAACATTCAGTACTTC
. . TRBJ2-7 TRBV4-1 CASSQDGQGIYEQYF TGCGCCAGCAGCCAAGATGGGCAGGGGATATACGAGCAGTACTTC
TRBD1 . TRBJ2-1 TRBV5-4 CASSPARGTYNEQFF TGTGCCAGCAGCCCCGCCAGGGGGACCTACAATGAGCAGTTCTTC
. . TRBJ2-1 TRBV27 CASSFSRSGVGNEQFF TGTGCCAGCAGTTTCTCCCGCTCGGGGGTCGGCAATGAGCAGTTCTTC
TRBD2 . TRBJ2-1 TRBV9 CASSEGLAGSSYNEQFF TGTGCCAGCAGCGAGGGACTAGCGGGAAGCTCCTACAATGAGCAGTTCTTC
TRBD2 . TRBJ2-7 TRBV5-1 CASSLGAGGYEQYF TGCGCCAGCAGCTTGGGGGCGGGAGGGTACGAGCAGTACTTC
TRBD1 . TRBJ2-2 TRBV27 CASSLTGANTGELFF TGTGCCAGCAGTTTGACAGGGGCAAACACCGGGGAGCTGTTTTTT
. . TRBJ2-3 TRBV7-6 CASSLARGRGQSF TGTGCCAGCAGCTTAGCGCGCGGCAGGGGCCAGAGTTTT
. . TRBJ1-1 TRBV27 CASKGPTEAFF TGTGCCAGCAAGGGGCCCACTGAAGCTTTCTTT
TRBD2 . TRBJ2-7 TRBV7-9 CASRPPGLAGVLGYEQYF TGTGCCAGCAGGCCCCCGGGACTAGCGGGAGTCCTTGGGTACGAGCAGTACTTC
. . TRBJ2-7 TRBV28 CASSLWQDSYEQYF TGTGCCAGCAGTTTATGGCAGGACTCCTACGAGCAGTACTTC
. . TRBJ2-7 TRBV5-5 CASSLEGGEQYF TGTGCCAGCAGCTTGGAAGGGGGCGAGCAGTACTTC
. . TRBJ2-1 TRBV28 CATSRNEQFF TGTGCCACTAGCAGGAATGAGCAGTTCTTC
TRBD1 . TRBJ1-2 TRBV29-1 CSVTGQGREGYTF TGCAGCGTCACGGGACAGGGGCGCGAAGGCTACACCTTC
TRBD1 few TRBJ2-7 TRBV7-9 CASTRTGTYEQYF TGTGCCAGCACCCGGACAGGGACCTACGAGCAGTACTTC
TRBD2 . TRBJ2-1 TRBV5-4 CASSREAGTDYNEQFF TGTGCCAGCAGCCGAGAAGCGGGAACCGATTACAATGAGCAGTTCTTC
. . TRBJ1-4 TRBV28 CASKTGPTNEKLFF TGTGCCAGCAAAACAGGGCCAACTAATGAAAAACTGTTTTTT
. . TRBJ2-7 TRBV7-9 CASSGAGTSVSYEQYF TGTGCCAGCAGCGGAGCCGGGACAAGCGTTTCCTACGAGCAGTACTTC
. . TRBJ2-3 TRBV7-9 CASSISGRFSTDTQYF TGTGCCAGCAGCATTAGTGGGCGTTTTAGCACAGATACGCAGTATTTT
TRBD1 few TRBJ1-2 TRBV2 CAGWDRINYGYTF TGTGCCGGATGGGACAGAATCAACTATGGCTACACCTTC
. . TRBJ2-1 TRBV7-9 CASSFSDSSKNEQFF TGTGCCAGCAGCTTTAGTGACAGCAGTAAAAATGAGCAGTTCTTC
. . TRBJ2-7 TRBV7-9 CASSLESLYEQYF TGTGCCAGCAGCTTGGAGTCCCTGTACGAGCAGTACTTC
. . TRBJ1-4 TRBV14 CASSQPGQRGKLFF TGTGCCAGCAGCCAACCCGGACAGAGGGGAAAACTGTTTTTT
. . TRBJ1-3 TRBV9 CASSPRDTGNTIYF TGTGCCAGCAGCCCCCGGGACACTGGAAACACCATATATTTT
. . TRBJ1-1 TRBV7-9 CASRVTGVGPGTEAFF TGTGCCAGCAGAGTAACCGGAGTGGGTCCGGGCACTGAAGCTTTCTTT
TRBD2 . TRBJ2-3 TRBV19 CASSSGLAGGGDTQYF TGTGCCAGTAGTTCCGGACTAGCGGGAGGAGGGGATACGCAGTATTTT
. . TRBJ1-5 TRBV19 CASRGTGRDQPQHF TGTGCCAGTAGAGGAACAGGGCGGGATCAGCCCCAGCATTTT